Each of the 26 T cell receptor beta chains below was sequenced from the same sample in a study of lymphopenia after photon versus proton radiotherapy. The repertoire was sequenced with immunoSEQ multiplex PCR; TCRdb's copy has only in-frame clones and lacks some. Counted here are some 25,000 clones, more than 80% occurring once; the ten biggest clones make up 5% to 5.5%. The starting material was peripheral blood, obtained from a patient treated with photon-based radiotherapy. These receptors originate from a man aged 25 to 40 with gastric cancer.

J is TRBJ1-1 and V is TRBV5-1, with a possible D match to TRBD1 (5 bases). The CDR3 is made up of 14 amino acids. V was cut by 0 bases and J by 7 bases, with 13 bases left in between. Germline assignment: CDR1 SGHRS and CDR2 YFSETQ. CDR3 in DNA: TGCGCCAGCAGCTTGGGCTCCGGGACTGATGAAGCTTTCTTT. Translation: CASSLGSGTDEAFF.

The chain has TRBV5-1 and TRBJ2-2; 8 nucleotides align to TRBD1. The ends lost 0 bases at V and 7 bases at J; junction bases unmatched: 5. The CDR3 length is 15 residues. Germline values: CDR1 SGHRS, CDR2 YFSETQ. This chain's CDR3 is CASSLVPGGIGELFF. CDR3 sequence (DNA): TGCGCCAGCAGCTTGGTGCCAGGGGGCATCGGGGAGCTGTTTTTT.

This CDR3 reads CASSLTRGLNTEAFF. The CDR3 DNA is TGTGCCAGCAGCCTTACCAGGGGCCTGAACACTGAAGCTTTCTTT. The chain has TRBV11-2 and TRBJ1-1; D is possibly TRBD1 (6 bases). The CDR3 contains 15 residues. Deletions cut 5 bases from V and 0 bases from J, with 13 bases between. CDR1 SGHAT and CDR2 FQNNGV come from the germline V gene.

The sample holds one count of this clone. The V call is TRBV5-6, the J call TRBJ2-2; D possibly corresponds to TRBD2 (6 bases). This CDR3 is built from 17 residues. The V end was cut by 4 bases, the J end by 5 bases, with 21 bases between. Per the germline V gene, CDR1 is SGHDT and CDR2 is YYEEEE. CDR3 nucleotides: TGTGCCAGCAGCCCGGGTCGGACGCGGGAAAGGACCGGGGAGCTGTTTTTT. Translated: CASSPGRTRERTGELFF.

V usage is TRBV7-2 and J usage is TRBJ2-5; 7 positions match TRBD1. Germline loops: CDR1 SGHTA, CDR2 FQGNSA. Trimming removed 3 bases from V and 3 bases from J; junction bases left unmatched: 4. The CDR3 contains 14 residues. CDR3 protein: CASSFPTGKETQYF. In nucleotides, the CDR3 is TGTGCCAGCAGCTTCCCGACAGGGAAAGAGACCCAGTACTTC.

The chain combines TRBV19 with TRBJ1-1, with D tentatively TRBD1 (5 bases). Germline loops: CDR1 LNHDA, CDR2 SQIVND (reference sequence). The length of the CDR3 is 13 residues. V lost 9 bases and J lost 3, with 14 bases in between. CDR3 sequence: CASLGWGDTEAFF. CDR3 coding DNA: TGTGCCAGCCTAGGGTGGGGGGACACTGAAGCTTTCTTT.

The chain is built from TRBV6-5 and TRBJ2-5, with D possibly matching TRBD1 (5 bases). This CDR3 contains 15 residues. Trimming removed 8 bases from V and 5 bases from J, with 21 bases in between. Germline values: CDR1 MNHEY, CDR2 SVGAGI. DNA of the CDR3: TGTGCCAGCGGCTCCTGGGTGGGGCGAGTGGAGACCCAGTACTTC. This translates into CASGSWVGRVETQYF.

The chain combines TRBV9 with TRBJ2-1; 12 bases are shared with TRBD1. The CDR3 totals 16 residues. Germline lookup yields CDR1 SGDLS and CDR2 YYNGEE. The junction had 8 bases not matched to a gene; V was cut back by 1 base and J by 9 bases. The CDR3 nucleotides read TGTGCCAGCAGCGTAAGAGGGGACAGGGGGCAAGGTGAGCAGTTCTTC. It is translated as CASSVRGDRGQGEQFF.

The DNA for the CDR3 is TGTGCCAGCAGCAAATCGGCTAGCGGGTATACCAAAAACATTCAGTACTTC. Its protein is CASSKSASGYTKNIQYF. The chain has TRBV21-1 and TRBJ2-4; TRBD2, the table's D call, was not compared with the DNA. TRBV21-1 is a listed pseudogene. CDR3 length equals 17 residues.

J is TRBJ1-4 and V is TRBV29-1, with TRBD1 matching 7 bases. This CDR3 is 11 amino acids long. Germline V gene lookup returns CDR1 SQVTM and CDR2 ANQGSEA. Germline trimming cut 5 bases from V and 13 bases from J; bases unmatched to any gene: 7. CDR3 loop: CSVPGGSGLFF. As DNA, the CDR3 is TGCAGCGTTCCAGGGGGGAGCGGACTGTTTTTT.

This rearrangement joins TRBV4-1 to TRBJ2-1, with 11 positions matching TRBD2. The junction had 3 bases not matched to a gene; V was cut back by 1 base and J by 7 bases. The germline V gene encodes CDR1 MGHRA and CDR2 YSYEKL. The CDR3 extends over 15 amino acids. CDR3 loop: CASSQASGRWNEQFF. CDR3 in DNA: TGCGCCAGCAGCCAAGCTAGCGGGAGGTGGAATGAGCAGTTCTTC.

This clone occurred once. This chain joins TRBV27 and TRBJ2-3, with D tentatively TRBD1 (6 bases). Germline V CDR1 and CDR2: MNHEY, SMNVEV (reference sequence). The CDR3 runs 17 residues. The V and J ends lost 8 bases and 2 bases respectively, with 23 bases between them. The chain's CDR3 is CASQGSSGFAHTDTQYF. In DNA form, the CDR3 reads TGTGCCAGCCAGGGGTCCAGTGGGTTCGCCCACACAGATACGCAGTATTTT.

The V gene is TRBV6-6, the J gene TRBJ2-5; the match to TRBD1 covers 7 bases. The J segment lost 5 bases and the V segment lost 6 bases, leaving 9 bases of the junction unmatched. Germline CDR1 is MNHNY and CDR2 is SVGAGI (reference sequence). This CDR3 is 14 amino acids long. The CDR3 loop is CASRETGDLETQYF. In DNA form, the CDR3 reads TGTGCCAGCAGGGAAACAGGGGACCTGGAGACCCAGTACTTC.

The chain is built from TRBV6-5 and TRBJ2-2, with TRBD1 matching 8 bases. V dropped 10 bases and J dropped 1; count of bases not matched to a gene: 8. The germline gives CDR1 MNHEY, CDR2 SVGAGI. The CDR3 has 15 residues. The CDR3 nucleotides read TGTGCCACAAAGACCGGGACAGGGAACACCGGGGAGCTGTTTTTT. Its translation: CATKTGTGNTGELFF.

The chain uses TRBV2 and TRBJ2-7; D gene uncertain. Germline loops: CDR1 SNHLY, CDR2 FYNNEI. V was clipped by 4 bases and J by 3 bases, with 4 bases between them. This CDR3 contains 11 residues. The DNA of the CDR3 is TGTGCCAGCAGTGTAGGCTACGAGCAGTACTTC. Translated, it gives CASSVGYEQYF.

The V and J genes are TRBV6-1 and TRBJ1-4; unclear D gene. The V end lost 6 bases, the J end lost 8 bases, and 16 bases lay between the germline ends. The CDR3 runs to 14 residues. CDR1 and CDR2 (germline): MNHNS, SASEGT. The chain's CDR3 is CASSSSVSAEKLFF. CDR3 DNA: TGTGCCAGCAGCAGTTCGGTATCGGCGGAAAAACTGTTTTTT.

The rearrangement joins TRBV6-5 to TRBJ1-2, with a possible D match to TRBD1 (5 bases). Trimming cost V 2 bases and J 6 bases, with 7 bases left between them. CDR3 length equals 12 residues. CDR1 MNHEY and CDR2 SVGAGI come from the germline V gene. The DNA for the CDR3 is TGTGCCAGCAGTTACCAAGGGGATGGCTACACCTTC. Protein sequence: CASSYQGDGYTF.

V and J are TRBV7-9 and TRBJ2-7, with 8 bases lining up with TRBD1. Trimming at V came to 5 bases and at J to 5 bases, leaving 14 bases not matched to a gene. The CDR3 contains 16 residues. Germline V gives CDR1 SEHNR, CDR2 FQNEAQ (reference sequence). The CDR3 protein is CASSLKRQGPGDEQYF. The CDR3 DNA reads TGTGCCAGCAGCCTCAAACGACAGGGGCCGGGGGACGAGCAGTACTTC.

The CDR3 reads CASSSSDKRDTQYF. CDR3 sequence (DNA): TGTGCCAGCAGCTCCAGTGACAAGAGAGATACGCAGTATTTT. The V gene is TRBV5-7, the J gene TRBJ2-3; D gene uncertain. TRBV5-7 is an ORF, with its function uncertain. Deletions cut 3 bases from V and 5 bases from J, with 13 bases between. This CDR3 has 14 amino acids.

The chain is built from TRBV11-2 and TRBJ2-5; D uncertain. V lost 5 bases and J 4 bases, leaving 14 bases between the germline ends. CDR1 SGHAT and CDR2 FQNNGV come from the germline V gene. The CDR3 sequence is 14 residues long. CDR3 sequence (DNA): TGTGCCAGCAGCCCCCCCCAGAGCCGAGAGACCCAGTACTTC. Its protein product is CASSPPQSRETQYF.

The chain combines TRBV11-3 with TRBJ1-6, with D perhaps TRBD1 (6 bases). The CDR3 is 14 amino acids. Looked up from germline, CDR1 is SGHNT and CDR2 is YENEEA. V lost 6 bases, J lost 7 bases, and 13 bases lay in between. CDR3 residues: CASRARGENSPLHF. The CDR3 coding sequence is TGTGCCAGCAGGGCCAGGGGAGAGAATTCACCCCTCCACTTT.

This rearrangement joins TRBV15 to TRBJ1-5; D unclear. Germline-derived CDR1 and CDR2 are LNHNV and YYDKDF (reference sequence). The ends were cut back, 5 bases at V and 0 bases at J, with 8 bases in the middle. This CDR3 is built from 14 residues. In nucleotides, the CDR3 is TGTGCCACCAGCGGCCACTATAGCAATCAGCCCCAGCATTTT. The encoded protein is CATSGHYSNQPQHF.

This clone appeared a single time. The chain joins TRBV14 to TRBJ1-2; D gene unclear. CDR1 and CDR2 (germline): SGHDN, FVKESK. The germline V and J ends were trimmed by 4 bases and 2 bases, with 8 bases remaining between them. The CDR3 is made up of 13 amino acids. The CDR3 spells CASSLPANYGYTF. The CDR3 DNA is TGTGCCAGCAGCCTCCCGGCCAACTATGGCTACACCTTC.

By sample share, this clone is medium-sized. This chain joins TRBV2 and TRBJ1-6, with D maybe TRBD1 (5 bases). Germline CDR1 SNHLY, CDR2 FYNNEI. The CDR3 totals 15 residues. Trimming took 6 bases from V and 7 from J, leaving 16 bases between them. This CDR3 reads CASSGTGLGNSPLHF. DNA for the CDR3: TGTGCCAGCAGCGGAACAGGCCTAGGGAATTCACCCCTCCACTTT. Looking up the rest from reference TRBV2 and TRBJ1-6 gives the full variable domain: EPEVTQTPSHQVTQMGQEVILRCVPISNHLYFYWYRQILGQKVEFLVSFYNNEISEKSEIFDDQFSVERPDGSNFTLKIRSTKLEDSAMYFCASSGTGLGNSPLHFGNGTRLTVT.

The chain uses TRBV28 and TRBJ2-1; weak D call: TRBD2 (6 bases). With 5 bases removed from V and 3 bases from J, the gap between germline ends came to 17 bases. Germline CDR1 MDHEN, CDR2 SYDVKM. This CDR3 has 16 residues. CDR3 nucleotides: TGTGCCAGCAGTATCCCACCGGGGGTTGGCTACAATGAGCAGTTCTTC. This sequence encodes CASSIPPGVGYNEQFF.

The V and J genes are TRBV19 and TRBJ1-2; 7 bases fit TRBD1. The germline gives CDR1 LNHDA, CDR2 SQIVND (reference sequence). The CDR3 runs to 14 residues. The V gene end was trimmed by 2 bases and the J gene end by 4 bases; junction bases not matched to a gene: 4. CDR3 amino acids: CASSIMGQSYGYTF. CDR3 sequence (DNA): TGTGCCAGTAGTATAATGGGACAGTCCTATGGCTACACCTTC.